One sample yielded the 5 T cell receptor beta chains listed below, sequenced in a study of control samples from healthy donors and cancer patients. Assay: immunoSEQ multiplex PCR; the TCRdb copy retains only in-frame clones and omits some. The sample includes 200,000 or so clones, roughly 94% of them seen just once. Sequencing was carried out using blood. These receptors all come from a man aged 45-65 years in good health.

V is TRBV7-7 and J is TRBJ2-5, with a tentative D call TRBD2 (6 bases). Trimming took 1 base from V and 2 from J, leaving 11 bases between them. The CDR3 extends over 15 amino acids. Germline V gene lookup returns CDR1 SSHAT and CDR2 FNYEAQ (reference sequence). CDR3 DNA: TGTGCCAGCAGCTTAGACGGGGGTTCGCAAGAGACCCAGTACTTC. This encodes CASSLDGGSQETQYF.

The chain joins TRBV4-1 to TRBJ2-2, with D unclear. Germline V lookup: CDR1 MGHRA, CDR2 YSYEKL. CDR3 size: 13 residues. Trimming pared 3 bases from V and 4 bases from J, leaving 6 bases between. The CDR3 is CASSHGFTGELFF. CDR3 DNA sequence: TGCGCCAGCAGCCACGGGTTCACCGGGGAGCTGTTTTTT.

This chain uses TRBV21-1 with TRBJ2-2; the table calls TRBD2, which could not be checked here. TRBV21-1 is a pseudogene locus. This CDR3 has 18 residues. The CDR3 spells CASSPQRRKGRYTGELFF. CDR3 sequence (DNA): TGTGCCAGCAGCCCCCAGCGTCGAAAAGGGAGATACACCGGGGAGCTGTTTTTT.

CDR3 sequence: CASSLEARGALLEQFF. CDR3 sequence (DNA): TGCGCCAGCAGCTTGGAAGCGCGGGGGGCCCTTCTGGAGCAGTTCTTC. The rearrangement joins TRBV5-1 to TRBJ2-1; 8 bases agree with TRBD2. This CDR3 has 16 residues. CDR1 is SGHRS, CDR2 YFSETQ, per germline. V shed 0 bases and J 10 bases; nucleotides not matched to a gene: 12.

This chain uses TRBV9 with TRBJ2-7; TRBD1 agrees at 10 bases. V shed 4 bases, J shed 4 bases, and the junction held 2 bases outside the gene matches. From germline, CDR1 is SGDLS and CDR2 YYNGEE. The length of the CDR3 is 13 residues. This chain's CDR3 is CASSRDRGYEQYF. The CDR3 nucleotides read TGTGCCAGCAGCCGGGACAGGGGTTACGAGCAGTACTTC.